A single sample is the source of the 25 T cell receptor beta chains below, sequenced in a study of blood T cell repertoires in COVID-19. Some clones are missing from TCRdb's copy, which holds only in-frame ones; the method was immunoSEQ multiplex PCR. The repertoire includes over 60,000 clones, about 89% of them detected once, and about 12% sits in the top ten. The source material was peripheral blood. These receptors all come from a woman in her sixties with acute or convalescent COVID-19.

This clone was recorded only once. This chain links TRBV12-3 or TRBV12-4 with TRBJ2-5, with D perhaps matching TRBD1 (5 bases). There are 12 residues in the CDR3. V shed 2 bases and J shed 5 bases, with 6 bases lying between them. For the CDR3, the DNA is TGTGCCAGCAGTTTAAACAGGGAGACCCAGTACTTC. Protein product: CASSLNRETQYF.

The chain couples TRBV5-1 to TRBJ2-3, with D perhaps TRBD2 (6 bases). The V gene lost 4 bases and the J gene lost 0 bases, with 15 bases spanning the gap. The CDR3 is made up of 16 amino acids. Germline V gene sequence: CDR1 SGHRS, CDR2 YFSETQ. CDR3 sequence (DNA): TGCGCCAGCAGCACAAACCGGGCGGGAAGCACAGATACGCAGTATTTT. Protein product: CASSTNRAGSTDTQYF.

J is TRBJ2-7 and V is TRBV3-1 (or the pseudogene TRBV3-2), with 7 bases that match TRBD2. From germline, CDR1 is LGHDT and CDR2 YNNKEL (reference sequence). With 1 base clipped from V and 3 bases from J, the junction kept 3 bases outside the gene matches. The CDR3 sequence is 14 residues long. The CDR3 is CASSQGGGGYEQYF. Written as DNA, the CDR3 is TGTGCCAGCAGCCAAGGGGGCGGGGGCTACGAGCAGTACTTC.

This CDR3 reads CASSEITREFF. The CDR3, as DNA: TGTGCCAGCAGTGAGATTACCCGCGAGTTCTTC. This rearrangement joins TRBV2 to TRBJ2-1; D unclear. CDR1 and CDR2 (germline): SNHLY, FYNNEI. The length of the CDR3 is 11 residues. V lost 3 bases, J lost 14 bases, and 11 bases lay in between.

The chain uses TRBV7-8 and TRBJ2-1; TRBD2 is a possible D gene (5 bases). V shed 1 base and J shed 10 bases, with 14 bases lying between them. CDR1 is SGHVS and CDR2 is FQNEAQ in the germline V gene. This CDR3 is built from 14 residues. For the CDR3, the DNA is TGTGCCAGCAGCTTAGGGCGCCTAGCTCGCGAGCAGTTCTTC. This sequence encodes CASSLGRLAREQFF.

This chain uses TRBV27 with TRBJ1-1; the D is unclear. This CDR3 contains 11 residues. Germline CDR1 is MNHEY and CDR2 is SMNVEV (reference sequence). CDR3 residues: CASVMNTEAFF. In DNA, the CDR3 is TGTGCAAGCGTCATGAACACTGAAGCTTTCTTT.

The genes are TRBV7-8 and TRBJ1-6; 7 bases line up with TRBD1. J lost 14 bases, V lost 1 base, and 20 bases had no gene match. The V gene's germline CDR1 is SGHVS and CDR2 FQNEAQ. The CDR3 covers 18 residues. The CDR3 is CASSLERSRGQASWALHF. The DNA for the CDR3 is TGTGCCAGCAGCTTAGAGAGGAGTCGTGGACAGGCCTCCTGGGCCCTCCACTTT.

This clone was recorded once. This chain joins TRBV12-3 or TRBV12-4 and TRBJ1-2; maybe TRBD1 (6 bases). V gave up 6 bases and J gave up 4 bases, with 9 bases separating them. This CDR3 has 12 amino acids. CDR3 DNA: TGTGCCAGCAGCCGGGACACCTATGGCTACACCTTC. It codes for CASSRDTYGYTF.

This clone was seen more than once but under ten times. The chain employs TRBV3-1 (or the pseudogene TRBV3-2) and TRBJ2-5, with D hard to call. The CDR3 is 17 residues long. Germline CDR1 LGHDT, CDR2 YNNKEL (reference sequence). V was cut by 1 base and J by 1 base, with 16 bases left in between. The CDR3 region is CASSQGGLVSSQETQYF. The CDR3 DNA follows: TGTGCCAGCAGCCAAGGAGGCTTAGTCAGTTCCCAAGAGACCCAGTACTTC.

The chain recombines TRBV6-5 with TRBJ1-5, with unresolved D. The CDR3 runs to 14 residues. Germline lookup yields CDR1 MNHEY and CDR2 SVGAGI. V was cut by 2 bases and J by 6 bases, with 11 bases left in between. CDR3 in amino acids: CASSYGDSGQPQHF. CDR3 coding DNA: TGTGCCAGCAGTTACGGTGATTCAGGTCAGCCCCAGCATTTT.

The chain couples TRBV7-2 to TRBJ2-2; the D is unclear. V dropped 2 bases and J dropped 6 bases, with 10 bases sitting between them. The CDR3 contains 14 residues. Germline CDR1 is SGHTA and CDR2 is FQGNSA. The CDR3 reads CASSLLRGSGELFF. In DNA form, the CDR3 reads TGTGCCAGCAGCTTACTTCGAGGTTCCGGGGAGCTGTTTTTT.

V gene TRBV28 combines with J gene TRBJ2-3, with 7 bases lining up with TRBD1. CDR3 length equals 16 residues. Germline values: CDR1 MDHEN, CDR2 SYDVKM. The J segment lost 2 bases and the V segment lost 6 bases, leaving 11 bases of the junction unmatched. The CDR3 sequence is CASRLSRDRNTDTQYF. The DNA of the CDR3 is TGTGCCAGCAGGCTATCCCGGGACAGAAACACAGATACGCAGTATTTT.

The chain combines TRBV9 with TRBJ2-3; 7 bases align to TRBD1. Germline CDR1 SGDLS, CDR2 YYNGEE. The CDR3 has 15 amino acids. V shed 2 bases, J shed 1 base, and the junction held 4 bases outside the gene matches. The CDR3 region is CASSVRQGRTDTQYF. The CDR3 DNA reads TGTGCCAGCAGCGTCCGACAGGGACGCACAGATACGCAGTATTTT.

This clone was picked up one time. The rearrangement joins TRBV29-1 to TRBJ2-7; TRBD1 matches 7 bases. The CDR3 is 13 residues long. V shed 6 bases, J shed 0 bases, and the junction held 5 bases outside the gene matches. CDR1 and CDR2 (germline): SQVTM, ANQGSEA. This chain's CDR3 is CSVVPGGSYEQYF. The CDR3 DNA is TGCAGCGTAGTTCCAGGGGGCTCCTACGAGCAGTACTTC.

The chain has TRBV20-1 and TRBJ2-1, with D unclear. Germline V gives CDR1 DFQATT, CDR2 SNEGSKA (reference sequence). The CDR3 is 11 amino acids. V was shortened by 2 bases and J by 10 bases, with 9 bases between the two germline ends. CDR3 region: CSARSRSEQFF. The CDR3 region has the DNA TGCAGTGCTAGATCCCGTTCCGAGCAGTTCTTC.

The CDR3 protein is CASSLVGRVWSTF. The CDR3 region has the DNA TGTGCCAGCAGCTTAGTCGGGCGGGTTTGGTCCACCTTC. This sequence joins TRBV7-9 and TRBJ1-2; D not certain. With 1 base removed from V and 13 bases from J, the gap between germline ends came to 16 bases. This CDR3 spans 13 amino acids. Germline V gives CDR1 SEHNR, CDR2 FQNEAQ (reference sequence).

J is TRBJ2-1 and V is TRBV6-5, with 7 bases matching TRBD2. The CDR3 length is 13 residues. The germline V gene encodes CDR1 MNHEY and CDR2 SVGAGI. With 8 bases clipped from V and 5 bases from J, the junction kept 6 bases outside the gene matches. The CDR3 reads CASGRDANNEQFF. CDR3 DNA sequence: TGTGCCAGCGGGAGGGACGCCAACAATGAGCAGTTCTTC.

In nucleotides, the CDR3 is TGTGCCAGCAGCGAAGACAGGGGCAATCAGCCCCAGCATTTT. Residues: CASSEDRGNQPQHF. The chain recombines TRBV7-8 with TRBJ1-5, with 7 bases aligning to TRBD1. The CDR3 contains 14 residues. V was clipped by 5 bases and J by 2 bases; unmatched bases: 3. Germline lookup yields CDR1 SGHVS and CDR2 FQNEAQ.

The chain links TRBV5-1 to TRBJ2-6; TRBD1 aligns across 7 bases. Germline CDR1 SGHRS, CDR2 YFSETQ. The CDR3 totals 16 residues. V dropped 3 bases and J dropped 1; count of bases not matched to a gene: 4. The DNA of the CDR3 is TGCGCCAGCAGCTCGCCGACAGGGTCTGGGGCCAACGTCCTGACTTTC. As protein: CASSSPTGSGANVLTF.

The CDR3 is CASSLETSGGYRTGELFF. DNA of the CDR3: TGCGCCAGCAGCTTGGAGACTAGCGGGGGGTACAGGACCGGGGAGCTGTTTTTT. V is TRBV5-1 and J is TRBJ2-2; 13 bases line up with TRBD2. CDR1 and CDR2 (germline): SGHRS, YFSETQ. The CDR3 length is 18 residues. V lost 0 bases and J lost 5; bases outside the gene matches: 7.

This chain uses TRBV7-6 with TRBJ1-2; 10 nucleotides align to TRBD1. V lost 5 bases, J lost 1 base, and 10 bases stayed unmatched. Germline V CDR1 and CDR2: SGHVS, FNYEAQ. CDR3 length: 17 residues. The CDR3 spells CASSPERRDRGNYGYTF. Written as DNA, the CDR3 is TGTGCCAGCAGCCCCGAGAGGAGGGACAGGGGTAACTATGGCTACACCTTC.

The chain uses TRBV5-6 and TRBJ2-3; D is ambiguous. V was shortened by 5 bases and J by 2 bases, with 18 bases between the two germline ends. Germline values: CDR1 SGHDT, CDR2 YYEEEE. The CDR3 runs 16 residues. The CDR3 reads CASRVFGSELTDTQYF. The CDR3 DNA reads TGTGCCAGCAGGGTTTTTGGCAGCGAACTCACAGATACGCAGTATTTT.

The chain uses TRBV28 and TRBJ2-7, with 8 bases lining up with TRBD2. Germline CDR1 is MDHEN and CDR2 is SYDVKM. CDR3 length equals 16 residues. The V segment lost 2 bases and the J segment 5 bases; nucleotides outside the gene matches: 11. In DNA, the CDR3 is TGTGCCAGCAGTTTACAGGCGGGGGGCAGTCACGACGAGCAGTACTTC. Its protein is CASSLQAGGSHDEQYF.

The V gene is TRBV28, the J gene TRBJ1-4; 8 nucleotides line up with TRBD1. The CDR3 spans 16 residues. Trimming at V came to 2 bases and at J to 0 bases, leaving 2 bases not matched to a gene. Germline loops: CDR1 MDHEN, CDR2 SYDVKM. CDR3 loop: CASSLGTGATNEKLFF. The DNA for the CDR3 is TGTGCCAGCAGTTTAGGGACAGGTGCAACTAATGAAAAACTGTTTTTT.

This clone was seen a single time. This chain links TRBV6-6 with TRBJ2-5; 15 nucleotides agree with TRBD2. CDR3 size: 14 residues. Germline CDR1 MNHNY, CDR2 SVGAGI (reference sequence). V lost 9 bases to trimming and J lost 3 bases; unmatched junction nucleotides: 2. The CDR3 loop reads CARGTSGGKETQYF. The CDR3 DNA reads TGTGCCAGGGGGACTAGCGGGGGGAAAGAGACCCAGTACTTC.